Sequencing of this T cell receptor beta chain was carried out in a study of blood T cells in healthy people across ages. The length of the CDR3 is 15 residues. Trimming cost V 3 bases and J 1 base, with 12 bases left between them. For the second PCR, which ran for about 7 to 11 cycles, a sample-barcoded 5' primer and a J-beta primer mix were used. TCRdb ran MiXCR on the 5' RACE reads and lists one entry per CDR3 protein. The repertoire consists of roughly 700,000 distinct CDR3 sequences, with roughly 25% occurring once and the leading ten covering more than 8%. The same sample was also used in a study of T cells of mothers and their children.

V usage is TRBV12-3 or TRBV12-4 and J usage is TRBJ1-1; D remains ambiguous. Source material: blood. The TCR comes from a boy younger than 18 in good health. For the CDR3, the DNA is TGTGCCAGCAGTTTCCGCTCAGTGTCGAACACTGAAGCTTTCTTT. As protein: CASSFRSVSNTEAFF.